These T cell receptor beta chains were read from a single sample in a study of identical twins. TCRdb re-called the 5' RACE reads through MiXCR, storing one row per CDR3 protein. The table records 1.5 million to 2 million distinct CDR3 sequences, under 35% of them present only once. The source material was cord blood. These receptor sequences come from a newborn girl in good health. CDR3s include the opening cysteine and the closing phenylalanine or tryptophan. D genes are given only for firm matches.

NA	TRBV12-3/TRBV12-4	CASSSDTASSYEQYF
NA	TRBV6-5	CASSYFPGPPYEQYF
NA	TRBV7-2	CASSPAGRRTDTQYF
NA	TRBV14	CASSQDRRLEQYF
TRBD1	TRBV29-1	CSVPLRDRVYNEQFF
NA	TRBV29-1	CSVEVPPSMHGYTF
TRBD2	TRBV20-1	CSAREPPSSGGTDTQYF
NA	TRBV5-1	CASSPFSGPQETQYF
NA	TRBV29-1	CSVEDLRAGRYEQYF
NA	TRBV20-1	CSARYSYQPQHF
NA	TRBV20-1	CSAKQSVNTEAFF
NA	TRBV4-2	CASSQDSRYNEQFF
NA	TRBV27	CASSLDSSYTEAFF
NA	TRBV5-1	CASSFLRSGNTGELFF
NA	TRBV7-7	CASSLGTQFTDTQYF
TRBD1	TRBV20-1	CSAKRQGPQPQHF
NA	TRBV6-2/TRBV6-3	CASSRTAETFF
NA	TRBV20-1	CSARETAGDTQYF
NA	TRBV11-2	CASSPQLPDRSYNEQFF
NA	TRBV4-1	CASSQGNLNYGYTF
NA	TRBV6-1	CASSGRGLARYEQYF
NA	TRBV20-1	CSVHFAGEQFF
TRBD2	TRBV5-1	CASSPEGGRTDTQYF
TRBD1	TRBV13	CASSLEGTGGIQETQFF
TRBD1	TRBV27	CASSFSQGASSPPHF
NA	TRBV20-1	CSARDLATDTQYF
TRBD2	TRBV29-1	CSLRRLAGNMETQYF
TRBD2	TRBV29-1	CSVEDRAGGFDIQYF
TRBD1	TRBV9	CASSVDPRQGARYGYTF
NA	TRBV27	CASSLSGRRLMNTEAFF
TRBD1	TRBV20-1	CSARDRDRGPNQPQHF
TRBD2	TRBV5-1	CASSLTGGPGNEQFF
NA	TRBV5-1	CASSLVLGGTDTQYF
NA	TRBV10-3	CAISAWTNTEAFF
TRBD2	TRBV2	CASSSGSTDTRYF
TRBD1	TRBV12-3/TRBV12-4	CASSSQGAFYGYTF
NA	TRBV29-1	CSVEDSTRSYNEQFF
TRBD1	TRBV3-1	CASSPVGQGYPHTDTQYF
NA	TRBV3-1	CASSQGTPSYGYTF
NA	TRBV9	CASSVDFGVRTDTQYF
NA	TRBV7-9	CASSLSDTNTEAFF
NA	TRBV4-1	CASSQVGQNSPLHF
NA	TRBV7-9	CASSLPRVSNQPQHF
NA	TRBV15	CATSRNFQGNTEAFF
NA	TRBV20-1	CRVTGGETQYF
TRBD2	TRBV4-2	CASSQPGGETQYF
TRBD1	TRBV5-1	CASSLPGQPAYEQYF
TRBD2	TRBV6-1	CASSRTSGDQQFF
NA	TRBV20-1	CSAGTRRGTEAFF
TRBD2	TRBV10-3	CAISEWGLAGFNEQFF
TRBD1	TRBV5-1	CASSPTGYSNQPQHF
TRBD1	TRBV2	CASTGTGGAGANVLTF
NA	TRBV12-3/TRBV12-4	CASSVSGMASPYNEQFF
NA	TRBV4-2	CASSQDSGTFLTF
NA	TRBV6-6	CASTPQSQGQPQHF
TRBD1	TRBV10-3	CASEGQSDGYTF
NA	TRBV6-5	CASREGGTNNEQFF
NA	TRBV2	CASSVSGGELFF
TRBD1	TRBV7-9	CASNSGQPEAFF